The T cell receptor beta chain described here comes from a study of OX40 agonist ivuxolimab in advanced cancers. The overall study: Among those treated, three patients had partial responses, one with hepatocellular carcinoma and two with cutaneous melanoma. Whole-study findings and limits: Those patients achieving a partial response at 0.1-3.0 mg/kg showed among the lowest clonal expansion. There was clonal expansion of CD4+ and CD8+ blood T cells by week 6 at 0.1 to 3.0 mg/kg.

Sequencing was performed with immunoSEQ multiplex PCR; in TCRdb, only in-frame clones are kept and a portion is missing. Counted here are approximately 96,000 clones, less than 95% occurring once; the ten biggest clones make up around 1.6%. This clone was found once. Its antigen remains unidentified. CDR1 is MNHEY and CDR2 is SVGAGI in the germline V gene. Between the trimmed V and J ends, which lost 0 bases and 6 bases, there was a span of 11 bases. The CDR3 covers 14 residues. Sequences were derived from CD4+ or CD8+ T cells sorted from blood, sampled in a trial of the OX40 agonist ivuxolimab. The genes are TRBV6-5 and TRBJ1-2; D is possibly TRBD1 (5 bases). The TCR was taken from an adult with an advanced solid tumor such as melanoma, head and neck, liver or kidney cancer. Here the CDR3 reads CASSYSPGIHGYTF. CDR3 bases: TGTGCCAGCAGTTACTCTCCAGGGATCCATGGCTACACCTTC.